This T cell receptor (beta chain) was sequenced during a study of T-cell memory formation after mild COVID-19. Turning to the study itself: For the most part, TCR clusters were specific to one donor.

5'RACE primed at constant segments yielded TCR alpha and TCR beta cDNA libraries bearing sample barcodes and UMIs. TCRdb reprocessed the 5' RACE reads with MiXCR, giving one entry per CDR3 protein. The sample carries fewer than 450,000 distinct CDR3 sequences, over 20% recorded once. CDR1 is SQVTM, CDR2 ANQGSEA, per germline. J lost 2 bases, V lost 6 bases, and 3 bases had no gene match. CDR3 length equals 13 residues. Overall study results and limits: The study detected some responding clones in pre-infection memory, suggesting cross-reactive memory joined. Among CD4+ contracting clones, most were CM and EM, and CD8+ ones EMRA.

In this sample, this clonotype turned up many times. Its antigen is unidentified. The sequence was collected from an adult woman who had mild COVID-19 (a few samples of this study predate the infection). Cell type and time point are not known. The chain carries TRBV29-1 and TRBJ2-3; 9 bases match TRBD2. Sequencing input: PBMCs or a T cell subset sorted from them (not recorded which). The CDR3: CSVRGGATDTQYF. CDR3 DNA: TGCAGCGTCCGCGGGGGGGCCACAGATACGCAGTATTTT.